Below, one T cell receptor (beta chain) is given with its context. Germline V gene data show CDR1 as MGHRA and CDR2 as YSYEKL. The CDR3 runs 15 residues. Trimming took off 2 bases at V and 4 bases at J, with 13 bases between the two ends. Repertoires were generated with immunoSEQ multiplex PCR, while TCRdb's copy carries only in-frame clones and drops some. The data hold over 2 million clones, with 85% to 95% observed a single time. The sample belongs to a study of shared clonotypes between healthy human individuals. The specimen was naive CD4+ T cells sorted from blood. The subset was: CD45RA+ positively selected. The V call is TRBV4-1, the J call TRBJ2-3, with D possibly matching TRBD2 (6 bases). This TCR derives from a man aged 18 to 30 in good health. This CDR3 is CASSQTGLPADTQYF. The CDR3 region has the DNA TGCGCCAGCAGCCAAACGGGACTGCCGGCAGATACGCAGTATTTT.